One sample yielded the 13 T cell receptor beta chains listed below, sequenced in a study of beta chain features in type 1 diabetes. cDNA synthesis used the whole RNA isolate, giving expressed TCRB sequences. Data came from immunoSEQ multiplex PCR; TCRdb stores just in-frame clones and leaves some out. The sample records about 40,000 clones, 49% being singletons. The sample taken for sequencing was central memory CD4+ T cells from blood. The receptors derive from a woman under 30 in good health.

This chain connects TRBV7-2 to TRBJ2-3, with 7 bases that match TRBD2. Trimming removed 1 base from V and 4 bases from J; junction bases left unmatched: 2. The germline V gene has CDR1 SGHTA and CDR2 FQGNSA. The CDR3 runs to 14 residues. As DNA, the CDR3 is TGTGCCAGCAGCTTAGGCGGGGGTGCAGATACGCAGTATTTT. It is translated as CASSLGGGADTQYF.

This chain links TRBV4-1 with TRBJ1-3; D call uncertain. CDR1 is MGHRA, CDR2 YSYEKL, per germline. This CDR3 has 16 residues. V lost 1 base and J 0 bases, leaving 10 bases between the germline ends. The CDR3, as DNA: TGCGCCAGCAGCCAAGCACTGTCCCGCTCTGGAAACACCATATATTTT. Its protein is CASSQALSRSGNTIYF.

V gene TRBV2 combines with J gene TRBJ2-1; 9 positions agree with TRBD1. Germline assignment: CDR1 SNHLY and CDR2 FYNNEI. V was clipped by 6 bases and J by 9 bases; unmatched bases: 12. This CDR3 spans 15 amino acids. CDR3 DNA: TGTGCCAGCAGCTTACAGGGGGCACGGTACGGTGAGCAGTTCTTC. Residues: CASSLQGARYGEQFF.

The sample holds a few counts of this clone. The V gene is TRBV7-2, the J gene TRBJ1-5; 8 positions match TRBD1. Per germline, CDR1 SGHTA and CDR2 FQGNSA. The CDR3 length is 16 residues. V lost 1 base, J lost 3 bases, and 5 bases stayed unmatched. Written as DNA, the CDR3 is TGTGCCAGCAGCTTAGAGGGACAGGTGATCAATCAGCCCCAGCATTTT. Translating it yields CASSLEGQVINQPQHF.

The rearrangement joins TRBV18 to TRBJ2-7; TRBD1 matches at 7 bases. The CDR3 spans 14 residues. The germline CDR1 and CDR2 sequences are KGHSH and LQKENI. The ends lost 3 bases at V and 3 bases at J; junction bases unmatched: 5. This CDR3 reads CASSPPDRIYEQYF. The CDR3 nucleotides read TGTGCCAGCTCACCTCCGGACAGGATCTACGAGCAGTACTTC.

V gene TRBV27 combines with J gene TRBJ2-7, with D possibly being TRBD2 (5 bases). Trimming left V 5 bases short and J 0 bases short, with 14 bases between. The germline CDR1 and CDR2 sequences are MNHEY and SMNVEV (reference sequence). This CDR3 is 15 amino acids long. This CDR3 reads CASSPRTGSSYEQYF. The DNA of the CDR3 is TGTGCCAGCAGTCCCCGGACGGGAAGCTCCTACGAGCAGTACTTC.

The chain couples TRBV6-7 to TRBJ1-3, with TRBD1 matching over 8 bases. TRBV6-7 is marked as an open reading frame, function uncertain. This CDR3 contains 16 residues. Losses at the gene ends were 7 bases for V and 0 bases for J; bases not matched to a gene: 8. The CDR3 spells CASTWDRQSSGNTIYF. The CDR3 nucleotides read TGTGCCAGCACCTGGGACAGGCAGAGCTCTGGAAACACCATATATTTT.

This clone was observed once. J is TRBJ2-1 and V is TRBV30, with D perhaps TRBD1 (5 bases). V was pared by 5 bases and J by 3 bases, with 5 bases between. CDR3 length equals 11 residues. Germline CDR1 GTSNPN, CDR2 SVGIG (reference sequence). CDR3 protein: CAWDSYNEQFF. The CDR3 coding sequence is TGTGCCTGGGACAGCTACAATGAGCAGTTCTTC.

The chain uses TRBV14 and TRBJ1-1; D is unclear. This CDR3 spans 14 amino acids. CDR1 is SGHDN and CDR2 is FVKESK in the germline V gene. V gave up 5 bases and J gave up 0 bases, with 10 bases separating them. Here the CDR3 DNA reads TGTGCCAGCAGCGTGCTGGGCATGAACACTGAAGCTTTCTTT. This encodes CASSVLGMNTEAFF.

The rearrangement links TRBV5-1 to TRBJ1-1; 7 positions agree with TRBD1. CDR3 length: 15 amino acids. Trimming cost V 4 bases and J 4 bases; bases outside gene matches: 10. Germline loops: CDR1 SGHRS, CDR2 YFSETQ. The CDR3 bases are TGCGCCAGCAGCAGGGGGACAGAGAGTGCCACTGAAGCTTTCTTT. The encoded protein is CASSRGTESATEAFF.

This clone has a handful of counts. CDR3: CASSLGTVLNSYNEQFF. The CDR3 coding sequence is TGTGCCAGCAGCTTAGGGACAGTTCTTAATTCCTACAATGAGCAGTTCTTC. The chain recombines TRBV7-8 with TRBJ2-1; possibly TRBD1 for D (6 bases). CDR3 length: 17 residues. The germline V gene has CDR1 SGHVS and CDR2 FQNEAQ. Trimming stripped 1 base from V and 1 base from J, with 14 bases between. The entire variable domain, with the rest obtained from reference TRBV7-8 and TRBJ2-1, is as follows: GAGVSQSPRYKVAKRGQDVALRCDPISGHVSLFWYQQALGQGPEFLTYFQNEAQLDKSGLPSDRFFAERPEGSVSTLKIQRTQQEDSAVYLCASSLGTVLNSYNEQFFGPGTRLTVL.

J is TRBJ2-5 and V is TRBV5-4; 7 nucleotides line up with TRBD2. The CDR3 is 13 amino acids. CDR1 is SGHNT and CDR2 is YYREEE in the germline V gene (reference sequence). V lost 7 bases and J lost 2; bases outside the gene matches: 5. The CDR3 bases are TGTGCCAGCGGTACTAGCGAGCAAGAGACCCAGTACTTC. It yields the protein CASGTSEQETQYF.

In DNA form, the CDR3 reads TGTGCCATCAGGGGACTAGCGGGATCCTACGAGCAGTACTTC. Translated: CAIRGLAGSYEQYF. This rearrangement joins TRBV10-3 to TRBJ2-7, with 13 bases aligning to TRBD2. The CDR3 runs 14 residues. CDR1 is ENHRY and CDR2 is SYGVKD in the germline V gene. Trimming cost V 6 bases and J 1 base; bases outside gene matches: 0.